These T cell receptor beta chains were read from a single sample in a study of T cell repertoires in cytomegalovirus infection. TCRdb reprocessed the reads via MiXCR and lists one record per CDR3 protein. Found here are approximately 490,000 distinct CDR3 sequences, about 11% of them singletons; the top ten hold around 9.6%. The source material was PBMCs. Source of these receptors: a human donor in good health (CMV status not recorded). Some clones in this sample may be carry-over from other donors' samples. The CDR3 runs from the conserved cysteine through the conserved F or W. Fields, in order: clone size, J gene, V gene, D gene, CDR3 DNA, CDR3 protein. The D gene is left open where the match is weak. Expanded clones get a size class; other rows say once, few or many, or leave the size out.

few,TRBJ2-1,TRBV19,NA,TGTGCCAGCCAGGGGTGGAAGAATGAGCAGTTCTTC,CASQGWKNEQFF
many,TRBJ1-5,TRBV7-8,NA,TGTGCCAGCAGCTTCCGCCGTTGGGATAGCAATCAGCCCCAGCATTTT,CASSFRRWDSNQPQHF
NA,TRBJ1-1,TRBV3-1,NA,TGTGCCAGCACCCCCGGGGGGATAGCTGAAGCTTTCTTT,CASTPGGIAEAFF
many,TRBJ1-5,TRBV7-6,NA,TGTGCCAGCAGCTTAGCTCCGGGACCTAGGGGTCAGCCCCAGCATTTT,CASSLAPGPRGQPQHF
NA,TRBJ2-1,TRBV3-1,NA,TGTGCCAGCAGCCAAGATCAGGTTAGGGTCAATGAGCAGTTCTTC,CASSQDQVRVNEQFF
few,TRBJ2-1,TRBV24-1,NA,TGTGCCACCAGTGATTTGCTTTCAGGGGAGCAGTTCTTC,CATSDLLSGEQFF
NA,TRBJ2-6,TRBV5-8,NA,TGTGCCAGCAGCTTCCTAGAAGGGAACGTCCTGACTTTC,CASSFLEGNVLTF
NA,TRBJ1-1,TRBV6-5,NA,TGTGCCAGCACAGGCCCGGGTCTAAACACTGAAGCTTTCTTT,CASTGPGLNTEAFF
many,TRBJ2-1,TRBV19,TRBD2,TGTGCCAGTAGTACGGAGCGGGGGGGCCCCAATGAGCAGTTCTTC,CASSTERGGPNEQFF
many,TRBJ2-3,TRBV7-8,NA,TGTGCCAGCGGCGGACAGAGGTTGAAGAGAGATACGCAGTATTTT,CASGGQRLKRDTQYF
many,TRBJ2-7,TRBV23-1,TRBD2,TGCGCCAGCAGTCAATCAACTAGCGGCTACGAGCAGTACTTC,CASSQSTSGYEQYF
many,TRBJ1-2,TRBV12-3/TRBV12-4,NA,TGTGCCAGCAGTTTAGTAGGGAGCGGCTACACCTTC,CASSLVGSGYTF
many,TRBJ2-7,TRBV23-1,NA,TGCGCCAGCAGTCAATCGTGTCGGCGGAACTCCTACGAGCAGTACTTC,CASSQSCRRNSYEQYF
many,TRBJ2-5,TRBV4-1,TRBD2,TGCGCCAGCAGCCAAGATCGACTAGCGGTGAGAGAGACCCAGTACTTC,CASSQDRLAVRETQYF
many,TRBJ2-3,TRBV6-2/TRBV6-3,TRBD1,TGTGCCAGCAGTTCCGGACAGGGGGCGCGCTCGGGGACGCAGTATTTT,CASSSGQGARSGTQYF
many,TRBJ2-5,TRBV10-3,NA,TGTGCCATCAGTGGGGGGGGCCCGGGCGGAGAGACCCAGTACTTC,CAISGGGPGGETQYF
many,TRBJ2-1,TRBV12-3/TRBV12-4,NA,TGTGCCAGCAGGCCCATTGGGTACAATGAGCAGTTCTTC,CASRPIGYNEQFF
few,TRBJ2-3,TRBV5-1,NA,TGCGCCAGCAGCCCGGAGGGGGGGGCGACAGATACGCAGTATTTT,CASSPEGGATDTQYF
many,TRBJ1-4,TRBV7-8,TRBD1,TGTGCCAGCAGCGATCGACAGGGGGCTAATGAAAAACTGTTTTTT,CASSDRQGANEKLFF
many,TRBJ2-7,TRBV20-1,NA,TGCAGTGCTGTGACAGGTTTTTCCTACGAGCAGTACTTC,CSAVTGFSYEQYF
many,TRBJ2-7,TRBV28,NA,TGTGCCAGCACCAGAGGGGGGGCCTCCTACGAGCAGTACTTC,CASTRGGASYEQYF
few,TRBJ2-1,TRBV5-1,NA,TGCGCCAGCAGCTTGGGGTATCCTAGCGCCAATGAGCAGTTCTTC,CASSLGYPSANEQFF
few,TRBJ1-5,TRBV9,TRBD1,TGTGCCAGCGAGGACAGGGGGCGTAATCAGCCCCAGCATTTT,CASEDRGRNQPQHF
NA,TRBJ1-1,TRBV19,TRBD1,TGTGCCAGTACCCGAGGACAGGGGCACGCTGAAGCTTTCTTT,CASTRGQGHAEAFF
NA,TRBJ2-5,TRBV18,NA,TGTGCCAGCTCACCAGGGTCCAAAGAGACCCAGTACTTC,CASSPGSKETQYF
NA,TRBJ2-5,TRBV7-9,TRBD1,TGTGCCAGCAACTTAGGGGACAGAGACCAAGAGACCCAGTACTTC,CASNLGDRDQETQYF
many,TRBJ1-1,TRBV7-8,NA,TGTGCCAGCAGTAGTGATAGGGGCCTTATGAACACTGAAGCTTTCTTT,CASSSDRGLMNTEAFF
NA,TRBJ1-1,TRBV7-9,TRBD1,TGTGCCAGCAGCCCCCTGACAGGGGATGGCACTGAAGCTTTCTTT,CASSPLTGDGTEAFF
many,TRBJ1-2,TRBV7-2,NA,TGTGCCAGCAGCTTTAATCCTGGAGGCTACACCTTC,CASSFNPGGYTF
NA,TRBJ1-6,TRBV20-1,NA,TGCAGTGCTTTACAGGGCGCCTATAATTCACCCCTCCACTTT,CSALQGAYNSPLHF
many,TRBJ2-1,TRBV14,NA,TGTGCCAGCAGCCAGGGATGGGGCAGGGGAACCTACAATGAGCAGTTCTTC,CASSQGWGRGTYNEQFF
few,TRBJ1-1,TRBV11-3,TRBD1,TGTGCCAGCAGCTTAGGCGGACAGGGACGCACTGAAGCTTTCTTT,CASSLGGQGRTEAFF
many,TRBJ2-1,TRBV7-2,NA,TGTGCCAGCAGCATCCTACAGTTAGTGCAGTTCTTC,CASSILQLVQFF
many,TRBJ2-5,TRBV19,TRBD1,TGTGCCAGTAGTCGGGACAGGGGCAGGGAGACCCAGTACTTC,CASSRDRGRETQYF
many,TRBJ2-7,TRBV5-1,NA,TGCGCCAGCAGCGCCTCCGGGACGGTAGACGAGCAGTACTTC,CASSASGTVDEQYF
many,TRBJ2-7,TRBV11-2,NA,TGTGCCAGCACCCCAGCGGGCAGCTCCTACGAGCAGTACTTC,CASTPAGSSYEQYF
many,TRBJ1-5,TRBV6-1,NA,TGTGCCAGCAGGAGCAATCAGCCCCAGCATTTT,CASRSNQPQHF
many,TRBJ2-3,TRBV5-1,TRBD2,TGCGCCAGCAGCTTAGACGGCGGGAGAGGAGCAGATACGCAGTATTTT,CASSLDGGRGADTQYF
many,TRBJ2-3,TRBV6-1,TRBD2,TGTGCCAGCAGCGTGGGGGGGACTAGCGGGGGAACCGATACGCAGTATTTT,CASSVGGTSGGTDTQYF
few,TRBJ1-5,TRBV20-1,NA,TGCAGTGCTAGAGATGGGCGGGAGTTATACAGCAATCAGCCCCAGCATTTT,CSARDGRELYSNQPQHF
many,TRBJ2-7,TRBV5-6,NA,TGTGCCAGCAGCTTAAAGGGGGAAGAGCAGTACTTC,CASSLKGEEQYF
many,TRBJ1-6,TRBV20-1,NA,TGCAGTGCTAGGGGGGGGGATTCACCCCTCCACTTT,CSARGGDSPLHF
few,TRBJ2-5,TRBV29-1,TRBD2,TGCAGCTGCGGGAGGAGTCAAGAGACCCAGTACTTC,CSCGRSQETQYF
many,TRBJ1-2,TRBV19,NA,TGTGCCCTCCGGCAGGCGTTCCCGCCCTATGGCTACACCTTC,CALRQAFPPYGYTF
many,TRBJ2-2,TRBV7-9,TRBD2,TGTGCCAGCAGCCCTAGCCGACTAGCGGGCGACACCGGGGAGCTGTTTTTT,CASSPSRLAGDTGELFF
few,TRBJ2-1,TRBV20-1,NA,TGCAGTGCTGGTCACGGGAATGAGCAGTTCTTC,CSAGHGNEQFF
many,TRBJ2-2,TRBV6-5,NA,TGTGCCAGCAGTTCCGGGGGCGATAACACCGGGGAGCTGTTTTTT,CASSSGGDNTGELFF
many,TRBJ1-5,TRBV12-3/TRBV12-4,NA,TGTGCCAGCAGTTTAGAGGGGAATAGCAATCAGCCCCAGCATTTT,CASSLEGNSNQPQHF
many,TRBJ1-2,TRBV25-1,TRBD1,TGTGCCAGCAGTGAATATACAGGGGCTGGCTACACCTTC,CASSEYTGAGYTF
many,TRBJ2-1,TRBV11-2,TRBD1,TGTGCCAGCAGCCCAAGATCAGGGGGTTCCTACAATGAGCAGTTCTTC,CASSPRSGGSYNEQFF
many,TRBJ2-3,TRBV7-2,TRBD2,TGTGCCAGCAGCTTAGAGTCGGCGGGAGTAATCACGCAGTATTTT,CASSLESAGVITQYF
many,TRBJ2-2,TRBV5-1,NA,TGCGCCAGCAGCTTGGTTGGAGCCCAGGAGCTGTTTTTT,CASSLVGAQELFF
many,TRBJ2-7,TRBV28,NA,TGTGCCAGCAGTTCCGGGACGGTGCCCTACGAGCAGTACTTC,CASSSGTVPYEQYF
many,TRBJ2-7,TRBV28,NA,TGTGCCAGCACCCTGAAGGGATACGAGCAGTACTTC,CASTLKGYEQYF
NA,TRBJ2-7,TRBV6-5,TRBD1,TGTGCCAGCAGTTACCGACAGGGGCTGCACGAGCAGTACTTC,CASSYRQGLHEQYF
few,TRBJ2-3,TRBV20-1,TRBD1,TGCAGTGTTGACAGGGCGCTACAAGATACGCAGTATTTT,CSVDRALQDTQYF
few,TRBJ2-7,TRBV3-1,NA,TGTGCCAGCAGCCAAGATCAAACAGGGATATCCTACGAGCAGTACTTC,CASSQDQTGISYEQYF
many,TRBJ1-5,TRBV6-6,TRBD1,TGTGCCAGCAGTTGGACAGGTCCCTTCGAGAGCAATCAGCCCCAGCATTTT,CASSWTGPFESNQPQHF
few,TRBJ1-4,TRBV15,NA,TGTGCCACCAGCAGAGATCCGGGGGGTACTAATGAAAAACTGTTTTTT,CATSRDPGGTNEKLFF
few,TRBJ2-1,TRBV6-4,NA,TGTGCCAGCAGTGACGGGGTTCTCAATGAGCAGTTCTTC,CASSDGVLNEQFF